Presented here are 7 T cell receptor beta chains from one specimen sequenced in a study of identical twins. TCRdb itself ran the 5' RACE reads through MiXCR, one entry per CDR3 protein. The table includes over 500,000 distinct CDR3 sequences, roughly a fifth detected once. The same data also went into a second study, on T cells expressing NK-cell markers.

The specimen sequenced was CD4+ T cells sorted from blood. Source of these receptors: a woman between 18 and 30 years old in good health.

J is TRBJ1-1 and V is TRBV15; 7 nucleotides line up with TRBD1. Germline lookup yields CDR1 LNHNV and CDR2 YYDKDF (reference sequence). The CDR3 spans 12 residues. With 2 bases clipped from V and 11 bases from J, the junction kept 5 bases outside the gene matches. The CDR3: CATSRSTGWAFF. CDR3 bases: TGTGCCACCAGCAGATCGACAGGGTGGGCTTTCTTT.

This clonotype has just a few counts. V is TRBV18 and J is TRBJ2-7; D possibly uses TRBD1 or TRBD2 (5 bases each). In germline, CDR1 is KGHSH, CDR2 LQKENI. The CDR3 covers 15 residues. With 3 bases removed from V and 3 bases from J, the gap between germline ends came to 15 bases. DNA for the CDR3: TGTGCCAGCTCACCGTCGTGGGACGGAGGCTACGAGCAGTACTTC. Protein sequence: CASSPSWDGGYEQYF.

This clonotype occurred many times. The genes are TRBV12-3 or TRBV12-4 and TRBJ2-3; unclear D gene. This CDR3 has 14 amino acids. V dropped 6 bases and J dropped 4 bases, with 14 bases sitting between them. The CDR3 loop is CASSFSGAPDTQYF. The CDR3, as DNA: TGTGCCAGCAGCTTCTCCGGCGCTCCAGATACGCAGTATTTT.

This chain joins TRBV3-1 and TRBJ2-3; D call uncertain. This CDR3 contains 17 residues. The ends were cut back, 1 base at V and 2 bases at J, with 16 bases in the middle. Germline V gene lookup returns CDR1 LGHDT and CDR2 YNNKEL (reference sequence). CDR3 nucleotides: TGTGCCAGCAGCCAAGCGTCCTCGGAAATGGCCACAGATACGCAGTATTTT. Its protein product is CASSQASSEMATDTQYF.

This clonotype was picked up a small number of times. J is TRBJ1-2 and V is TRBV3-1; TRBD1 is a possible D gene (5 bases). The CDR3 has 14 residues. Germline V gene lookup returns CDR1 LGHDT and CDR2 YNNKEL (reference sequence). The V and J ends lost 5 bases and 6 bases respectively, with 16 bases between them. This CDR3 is CASSSRGRDHGYTF. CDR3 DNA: TGTGCCAGCAGCTCAAGGGGCAGGGATCATGGCTACACCTTC.

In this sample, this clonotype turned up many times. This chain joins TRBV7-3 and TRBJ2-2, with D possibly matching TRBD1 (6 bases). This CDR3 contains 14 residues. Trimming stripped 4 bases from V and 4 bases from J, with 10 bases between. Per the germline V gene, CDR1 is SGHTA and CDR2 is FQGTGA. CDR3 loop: CASSSTGGTGELFF. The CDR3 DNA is TGTGCCAGCAGCTCGACAGGAGGCACCGGGGAGCTGTTTTTT. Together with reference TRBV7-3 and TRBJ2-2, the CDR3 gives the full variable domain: GAGVSQTPSNKVTEKGKYVELRCDPISGHTALYWYRQSLGQGPEFLIYFQGTGAADDSGLPNDRFFAVRPEGSVSTLKIQRTERGDSAVYLCASSSTGGTGELFFGEGSRLTVL.

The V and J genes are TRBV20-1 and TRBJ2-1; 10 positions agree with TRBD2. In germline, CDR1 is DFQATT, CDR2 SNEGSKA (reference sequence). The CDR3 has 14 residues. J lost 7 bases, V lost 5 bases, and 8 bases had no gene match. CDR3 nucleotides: TGCAGTGCTTTGAGCGGGGGGGCCGGGAATGAGCAGTTCTTC. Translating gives CSALSGGAGNEQFF.